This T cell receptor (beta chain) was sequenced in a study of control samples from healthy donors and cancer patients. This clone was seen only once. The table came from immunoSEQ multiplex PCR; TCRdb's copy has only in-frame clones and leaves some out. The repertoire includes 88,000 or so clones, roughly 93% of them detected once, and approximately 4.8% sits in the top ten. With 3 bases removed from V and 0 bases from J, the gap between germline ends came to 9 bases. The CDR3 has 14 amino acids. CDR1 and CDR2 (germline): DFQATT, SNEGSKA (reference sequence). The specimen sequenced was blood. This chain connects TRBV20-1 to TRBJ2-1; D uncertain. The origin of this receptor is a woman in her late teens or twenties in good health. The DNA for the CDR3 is TGCAGTGCTAGTCGGGTCAGCTCCTACAATGAGCAGTTCTTC. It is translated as CSASRVSSYNEQFF.